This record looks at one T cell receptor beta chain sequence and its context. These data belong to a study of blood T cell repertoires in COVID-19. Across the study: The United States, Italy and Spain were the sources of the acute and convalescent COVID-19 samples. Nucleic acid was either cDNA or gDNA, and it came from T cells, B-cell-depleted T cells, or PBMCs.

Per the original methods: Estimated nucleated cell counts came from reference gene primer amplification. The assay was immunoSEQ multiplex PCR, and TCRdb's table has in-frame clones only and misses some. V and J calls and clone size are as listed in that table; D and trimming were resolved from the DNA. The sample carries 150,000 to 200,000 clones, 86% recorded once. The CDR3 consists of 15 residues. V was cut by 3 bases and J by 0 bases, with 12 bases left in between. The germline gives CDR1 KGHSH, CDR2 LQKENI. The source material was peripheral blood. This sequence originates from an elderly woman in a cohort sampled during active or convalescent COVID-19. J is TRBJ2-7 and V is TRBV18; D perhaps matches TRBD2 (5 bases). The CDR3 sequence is CASSPMEGLSYEQYV. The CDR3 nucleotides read TGTGCCAGCTCACCGATGGAAGGACTCTCCTACGAGCAGTACGTC.